This T cell receptor beta chain was observed in a study of shared clonotypes between healthy human individuals. For the study at large: CD4 naive and memory got three plates each, CD8 naive two, CD8 memory one.

The CDR3 extends over 14 amino acids. Trimming shortened V by 3 bases and J by 3 bases, and 9 bases separated the two germline ends. From germline, CDR1 is KGHSH and CDR2 LQKENI. The table came from immunoSEQ multiplex PCR; TCRdb's copy has only in-frame clones and leaves some out. The profile covers about 2.4 million clones, with 93% appearing a single time and 0.36% taken by the ten largest. Input material: naive CD4+ T cells from PBMCs. Subset described: CD45RA+ positively selected. This TCR was sampled from a man younger than 35 in good health. Some clones in this sample may be carry-over from other donors' samples. The chain combines TRBV18 with TRBJ1-5; D is perhaps TRBD1 (6 bases). The CDR3 loop is CASSPTGFNQPQHF. The DNA of the CDR3 is TGTGCCAGCTCACCTACAGGGTTCAATCAGCCCCAGCATTTT.